The clone carrying this TCR beta chain was observed a few times. Its antigen is not identified. The CDR3 contains 14 residues. Germline values: CDR1 SGHTA, CDR2 FQGNSA. V lost 5 bases, J lost 2 bases, and 12 bases lay in between. This entry comes from a study of T-cell memory formation after mild COVID-19. Whole-study context: Among the donors, TCR clusters were largely specific to each donor.

Study results and caveats: The second-wave clones peaking on day 37 were not confirmed as SARS-CoV-2-specific.

TCRdb reprocessed the 5' RACE reads with MiXCR, giving one entry per CDR3 protein. Altogether hundreds of thousands of distinct CDR3 sequences are present, approximately 15% being singletons, with the ten largest covering about 20%. The chain uses TRBV7-2 and TRBJ1-2; no clear D gene. This TCR came from a man aged 18 to 35 who had mild COVID-19 (a few samples of this study predate the infection). Cell type and time point are not known. The material sequenced was PBMCs or a T cell subset sorted from them (not recorded which). CDR3 DNA sequence: TGTGCCAGCAGCCCGGGCGGGTCGAACTATGGCTACACCTTC. This gives the protein CASSPGGSNYGYTF.